This T cell receptor (beta chain) was captured in a study of shared clonotypes between healthy human individuals. This clone was recorded once. Other DNA sequences from this sample encode an identical CDR3 as well. Under the authors' procedure: Without quality scores, immunoSEQ junctional reads could not be filtered like full-length reads. Libraries were prepared by immunoSEQ multiplex PCR; TCRdb keeps only in-frame clonotypes and omits some of them. D and trimming were read from the DNA, whereas the V and J calls and clone size are those reported in that table. The data show around 690,000 clones, around 90% seen once. V was clipped by 5 bases and J by 2 bases, with 10 bases between them. CDR1 is SGHAT, CDR2 FQNNGV, per germline. This CDR3 is built from 13 residues.

This receptor was identified in a man between 18 and 29 years old in good health. Some clones in this sample may be carry-over from other donors' samples. The sequencing sample was made of memory CD8+ T cells from PBMCs. As for subset: CD45RO+ cells pooled with CCR7-negative TemRA cells. The chain employs TRBV11-2 and TRBJ2-7; D possibly corresponds to TRBD1 (6 bases). The CDR3 is CASSLGQTYEQYF. In DNA form, the CDR3 reads TGTGCCAGCAGCCTCGGACAGACCTACGAGCAGTACTTC.